This T cell receptor beta chain was recorded in a study of shared clonotypes between healthy human individuals. Germline V lookup: CDR1 SQVTM, CDR2 ANQGSEA. The CDR3 sequence is 15 residues long. J lost 7 bases, V lost 3 bases, and 10 bases had no gene match. Measured with immunoSEQ multiplex PCR; TCRdb has only the in-frame clones, and not every one. Here the sample spans more than 400,000 clones, almost 97% being singletons. Sequences were obtained from naive CD4+ T cells sorted from blood. The subset was: CD45RA+ positively selected. V gene TRBV29-1 combines with J gene TRBJ2-3; 10 nucleotides align to TRBD2. The receptor was derived from a woman aged 25 to 39 in good health. CDR3 sequence: CSVDPLAGDVNTQYF. DNA for the CDR3: TGCAGCGTTGACCCCCTAGCGGGAGACGTGAATACGCAGTATTTT.